The sequence of this TCR beta chain was determined in a study of cytomegalovirus exposure and HLA in healthy donors (dated by TCRdb to the late 2010s). For the study in its entirety: An earlier analysis of about 530 of the donors reported 276 Gb of sequence data and 117 million unique TCR beta sequences obtained from roughly 180 million T cells. Because of strong linkage in the cohort, four to six DR-DQ haplotypes were treated as single units for association and clustering. Genome-wide SNP genotypes for about 65% of the 666 donors were used in a later genetic analysis, which treated that subset as a discovery cohort. Using immunosequencing, the study profiled T cell repertoires from 666 subjects and related those repertoires to cytomegalovirus serostatus. Rather than using new phenotypic data, the later analysis identified candidate immune exposures from TCR beta sequences and from how often those sequences occurred across donors. The number of typed donors differed by locus: roughly 629-630 for A, B, C, DRB1 and DQB1; approximately 540 for DQA1; fewer than 610 for DPA1; and around 470 for DPB1. Donor age, sex, ethnicity and CMV serostatus were compiled together with the repertoire data. The aim of the study was to test whether cataloging public T cell receptors could identify signatures of past pathogen exposure. Every repertoire in the discovery cohort had been generated on one and the same sequencing platform. Class I and class II HLA loci were covered by the typing at four-digit resolution. The genetic ancestry cluster associated with self-reported Caucasian donors included 81% of the roughly 400 genotyped donors. To study patterns of TCR occurrence, a later analysis re-analyzed previously published TCR beta repertoires from hundreds of donors and added high-resolution HLA genotyping. To predict cytomegalovirus infection status, the study combined high-throughput TCR immunosequencing, statistical association of individual TCRs with disease status, and machine learning. In an earlier analysis of several hundred of the donors, high-throughput TCR beta sequencing was used to judge whether each TCR beta V gene segment behaved as functional or pseudogenic. Roughly 300 gigabases of sequencing data and around 85 million unique TCR sequences made up an early release that covered approximately 620 HLA-typed donors. Across some 400 genotyped donors of the cohort, an average of about 200,000 unique TCR beta nucleotide sequences per donor were sequenced, and approximately 17% of those sequences were non-productive. Along with the roughly 610-subject first cohort, a separate validation cohort of over a hundred different subjects was used. Overall study outcomes, separate from this receptor: A later genetic analysis associated a missense DCLRE1C variant with V-gene and J-gene trimming of TCR beta chains, and an independent cohort replicated the association. Most TCR sequences were observed very rarely across donors, whereas some public TCRs were present in many individuals. Because counts were too low, around 17 rarely observed V segments, including chromosome 9 orphons, were left out of the earlier analysis of a few hundred of the donors. Linkage disequilibrium might explain the correlated functional status among segregating V segments, but an unknown experimental factor could not be ruled out. The authors suggested that the approach could potentially be generalized to other disease states and immunological phenotypes. According to a later analysis, parvovirus B19, influenza, CMV and Epstein-Barr virus appeared linked to several top co-occurrence clusters. In vitro tests confirmed that three of the cytomegalovirus-associated TCR beta chains recognize cytomegalovirus antigens. In a later analysis, HLA-associated TCR beta chains showed more clonal expansion and lower generation probabilities than non-associated chains that were equally common. A cluster of highly shared sequence variants was judged likely to represent a technical artifact of the sequencing pipeline. In a later analysis, some 17,000 TCR beta sequences were associated with specific HLA alleles at a false discovery rate of 0.05. In a later analysis, most CMV-associated TCR beta chains were found to appear HLA-restricted, with HLA associations seemingly driven largely by CMV exposure. CMV serostatus was the only immune exposure information available for the cohort. The study listed 150 to 200 TCR beta chains as associated with cytomegalovirus. Some IMGT-functional V segments, including TRBV6-2 and TRBV6-3, could not be distinguished by the 87-base-pair reads and were therefore excluded. Sequencing depth was assumed to be roughly uniform across donors in the presence/absence analyses, though that assumption may not hold. In a later analysis, the rate of TCR association differed among HLA loci, with DRB1 alleles having the most associated TCRs and HLA-C alleles having the fewest. A further reported finding was that TCR beta sequences accurately predicted the HLA-A and HLA-B alleles for most subjects in the first cohort. According to a later genetic analysis, donors in an Asian-associated ancestry cluster had fewer N-insertions in productive TCRs than the approximately 670-donor mean. In this cohort, only TCR beta chains were sequenced, and detectable features were limited by the absence of alpha or paired-chain data. The classifier was reported to diagnose cytomegalovirus status with high specificity and sensitivity in both the original and validation cohorts. Because HLA typing was unavailable for some donors at each locus, only the typed subset was used in association tests. Assigning TCR associations to individual alleles was difficult when HLA alleles, especially DR and DQ, strongly co-occurred. In an earlier analysis of roughly 560 of the donors, most TCR beta V segments were observed in productive rearrangements about 87% or about 30% of the time, broadly matching IMGT annotations.

The germline V gene encodes CDR1 DFQATT and CDR2 SNEGSKA (reference sequence). Taken from cysteine to phenylalanine, the CDR3 has 10 residues. Left in the record is the CDR3 DNA by itself, 30 bases read in frame from the first base. The cohort comprised 710 or so healthy bone marrow donors. At the time of sampling, all cohort members were nominally healthy, though unrecorded immune exposures were likely present. CMV serostatus was positive for roughly 290 and negative for about 50% of the roughly 700 cohort members, and was not recorded for this donor. Every donor gave a peripheral blood sample, and the peripheral blood mononuclear cells from that sample were used for TCR beta sequencing. Genomic DNA was extracted from the blood cell samples with the Qiagen DNeasy Blood Extraction Kit. For this clone: Which antigen it targets is not known. Base qualities were left out, and no much larger clone turns up one base away.

Libraries were constructed by the immunoSEQ multiplex PCR assay. For the multiplex PCR, a mixture combining 60 forward primers for TCR Vbeta segments and 13 reverse primers for TCR Jbeta segments was used. A multiplex PCR assay on genomic DNA amplified the CDR3 region of rearranged TCR beta genes. The amplified TCR beta libraries were sequenced on the Illumina HiSeq System as 87-base-pair reads. The source study handled its data this way. A later analysis counted tens of millions of unique TCR beta chains across the 550 to 700 repertoires, and 9.5 million to 11 million of these chains were shared by at least two donors. Raw reads were error-corrected and collapsed into unique sequences by a nearest-neighbor algorithm in which closely related sequences were merged to remove PCR and sequencing errors. V, D and J gene segments were assigned by aligning CDR3 sequences to IMGT reference sequences. For a sequence to be retained, a match of at least six nucleotides to both a V gene segment and a J gene segment was required. Rearrangements were called productive when the CDR3 lacked stop codons and stayed in frame with V and J; all others were non-productive. Following IMGT convention, CDR3 was defined as the stretch from the second conserved V-encoded cysteine to the conserved J-encoded phenylalanine. Sequences without an unambiguous match to a single V gene segment were excluded from the earlier analysis of about 640 of the donors. An earlier analysis of several hundred of the donors classified V segments as functional when productive rearrangements were above 56.7% and as segregating when the standard deviation between donors was above 5%. To diagnose cytomegalovirus status from the catalog of TCR beta chain sequences, a statistical classification framework was built. In a later analysis, TCR nucleotide sequences were compared against IMGT/GENE-DB human TR gene sequences so that V and J genes could be assigned. The TCRdist pipeline was used in a later analysis to assign CDR3 sequences and most-parsimonious VDJ recombination scenarios. In a later analysis, each TCR beta chain was defined by its CDR3 amino acid sequence together with its V-gene family, and reads without a unique V-gene family were excluded. A later analysis removed several hundred highly shared, low-generation-probability nucleotide sequences to deal with suspected cross-contamination and a sequencing artifact. A later analysis calculated a clonal expansion index for each public chain from normalized within-repertoire ranks of inferred template counts. Generation probabilities in a later analysis came from a VDJ recombination model fitted to out-of-frame rearrangements, and those results were checked against IGoR. In a later analysis, hypergeometric tests were used to score TCR-TCR, TCR-HLA and TCR-CMV co-occurrence, with a repertoire-size bias correction applied to TCR pairs. To estimate false discovery rates, a later analysis permuted the HLA or CMV assignments 20 times. In a later analysis, co-occurring TCRs were grouped using DBSCAN, and TCRdist sequence similarity was added for clustering within HLA-allele-positive subsets. Repertoires with fewer than 30,000 or more than 120,000 public chains, plus five repertoires with anomalous nucleotide sharing, were excluded from co-occurrence clustering. In its TCRdb copy, this immuneACCESS table keeps in-frame sequences only and misses some clones. Where compared with another copy, unresolved V genes explain less than half of these, and the others have no known cause. D and trimming come from the DNA, and the V and J calls and clone size come from that table. Across this sample there are about 150,000 clones, with around 77% seen only once. Around 4.8% of the sample is held by the ten biggest clonotypes.

The sample taken for sequencing was PBMCs. The chain links TRBV20-1 with TRBJ1-3, with no confidently assigned D gene. This sequence originates from a man aged 30 to 39 in good health. The DNA is TGCAGCGGAGGGTCGGACACCATATATTTT. Its amino acids are CSGGSDTIYF.